This TCR beta chain was observed in a study of identical twins (TCRdb year 2016). The study in broad terms: The study deep-sequenced TCR alpha and beta repertoires from monozygotic twins, unrelated adults of various ages and cord blood to test whether fetal clonotypes persist. To rule out contamination, replicate twin experiments were performed at different times with different library preparation protocols. What the authors observed across the whole study: Invariant T cells such as MAIT and iNKT could partly confound zero-insertion analyses, though diverse VJ usage argued against this for most clonotypes. Fewer insertions were carried by abundant cord blood beta clonotypes, a similar but weaker trend appeared in young adult naive repertoires, and no such trend appeared in memory repertoires. In monozygotic twins, out-of-frame TCR alpha sharing was systematically underestimated by recombination models, although the models agreed with sharing between unrelated individuals. Because the same donors could not be followed over many years, conclusions were based on cross-sectional statistical analysis. In beta out-of-frame sequences, excess twin sharing was weaker, because having fewer shared sequences lowered the signal-to-noise ratio. Out-of-frame TCR alpha sequences shared between twins showed an excess of low generation-probability sequences compared with coincidental sharing between unrelated individuals.

Library preparation used 5' RACE. Sequenced using an Illumina HiSeq 2000. A universal primer binding site was added through template switching, and the final cDNA carried a unique molecular identifier so that TCR cDNA molecules could be counted accurately. Specific primers in the conserved constant-segment region were used to synthesize first-strand cDNA for TCR alpha and beta chains. To control for contamination, each cDNA library was double barcoded with a SMART-Mk sample barcode plus Illumina barcodes. Two successive PCR steps introduced TruSeq adapter sequences along with Illumina sample barcodes. The Illumina HiSeq platform was used with custom primers to sequence TCR alpha and beta cDNA libraries. For the original study's pipeline: Unique molecular identifiers were extracted from raw reads with MiGEC, and CDR3 positions were determined with MiXCR. For each individual, recombination models were inferred using an EM algorithm with the repgenHMM and IGoR tools. Shared clonotypes were analyzed with the tcR package in R, and sharing was normalized by the product of cloneset sizes. To study raw recombination without the effects of thymic and clonal selection, out-of-frame nonproductive sequences were analyzed. In-frame beta chains were kept once TCRdb had trimmed the public reads at Q25 with fastp and called clones with MiXCR. Each CDR3 protein gets just one entry, which takes the most common genes and DNA from the rows behind it. The V and J calls reflect TCRdb's pipeline rather than the authors' work. The sample table shows 500,000 to 650,000 distinct CDR3 sequences, and 20% to 25% are seen once. Of the sample, 0.48% falls within the top ten clones.

Relative to germline, V is missing 2 bases and J is missing 4 bases, with 4 bases of the junction outside any gene match. The CDR3 covers 15 residues, taking in both the cysteine and the phenylalanine. The retained sequence is limited to the CDR3, 45 bases, with the frame set at the first base. Sequences MNHEY (CDR1) and SMNVEV (CDR2) are obtained from the germline V gene (reference sequence). Every donor in the study was a healthy Caucasian. Three pairs of female monozygotic twins, all aged 18 to 29 years, made up the twin cohort. Positive isolation kits from Invitrogen were used to isolate the CD4+ and CD8+ T cell populations. Points on this clonotype: Its cognate antigen has yet to be identified. Base quality data are lacking; no much larger clone is found one base away.

This sample also belongs to another study, concerning yellow fever vaccine responses in identical twins. According to the second study: The T cell response to vaccination in identical twins was reported by the authors to appear partly convergent and partly personalized. In identical twins, the study followed T cell clones that responded to the vaccine with precision.

Sequencing used CD4+ T cells sorted from blood. This TCR was recovered from a young woman in good health. The chain joins TRBV27 to TRBJ2-2; 7 bases in between match TRBD1. DNA sequence: TGTGCCAGCAGTTTAAAGGCAGGGGGCACCGGGGAGCTGTTTTTT. It encodes CASSLKAGGTGELFF.